Sequencing of this T cell receptor (beta chain) was carried out in a study of blood T cells in healthy people across ages. Using a J-beta primer mix together with a sample-barcoded 5' primer, a second PCR was run for roughly 7 to 12 cycles. Each cDNA molecule carried a tag from a template-switch adaptor that contained 12 random nucleotides. TCRdb independently ran MiXCR on the 5' RACE reads; one entry per CDR3 protein. The repertoire holds roughly 1.9 million distinct CDR3 sequences, with roughly two fifths as singletons. General study points: Per-million-T-cell TCR beta diversity fell roughly linearly with age. Shifts in expanded clonotypes may have been confounded by donor CMV status, which was unknown.

This clonotype was counted between two and nine times. As yet, its antigen is unknown. The TCR sequence derives from a human donor in good health. The sequenced sample was blood.

The CDR3, as DNA: TGCGCCAGCAGCCCAGGGGCGGGGGGAGAAGAGACCCAGTACTTC. Its protein product is CASSPGAGGEETQYF. This chain links TRBV4-3 with TRBJ2-5; 8 bases align to TRBD2. Germline trimming cut 4 bases from V and 3 bases from J; bases unmatched to any gene: 7. This CDR3 has 15 amino acids. CDR1 LGHNA and CDR2 YSLEER come from the germline V gene.